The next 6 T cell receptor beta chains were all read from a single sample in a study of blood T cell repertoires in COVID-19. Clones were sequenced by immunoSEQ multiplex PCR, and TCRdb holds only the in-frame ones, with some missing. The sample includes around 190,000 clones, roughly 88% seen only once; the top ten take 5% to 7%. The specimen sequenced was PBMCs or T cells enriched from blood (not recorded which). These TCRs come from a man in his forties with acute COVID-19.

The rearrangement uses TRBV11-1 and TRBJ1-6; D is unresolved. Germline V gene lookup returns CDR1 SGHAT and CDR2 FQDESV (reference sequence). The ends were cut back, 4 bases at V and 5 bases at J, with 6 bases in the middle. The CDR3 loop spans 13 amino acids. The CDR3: CASSWSDNSPLHF. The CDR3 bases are TGTGCCAGCAGCTGGTCAGATAATTCACCCCTCCACTTT.

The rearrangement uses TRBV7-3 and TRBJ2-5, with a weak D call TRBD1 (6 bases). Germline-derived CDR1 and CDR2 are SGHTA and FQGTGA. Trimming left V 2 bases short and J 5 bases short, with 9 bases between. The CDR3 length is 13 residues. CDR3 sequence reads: CASSLAGVETQYF. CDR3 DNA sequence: TGTGCCAGCAGCTTAGCAGGGGTTGAGACCCAGTACTTC.

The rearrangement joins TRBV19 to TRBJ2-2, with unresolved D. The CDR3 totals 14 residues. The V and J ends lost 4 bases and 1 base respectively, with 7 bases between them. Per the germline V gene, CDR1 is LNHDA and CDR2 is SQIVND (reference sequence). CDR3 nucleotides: TGTGCCAGTAGTACCTCGGTGAACACCGGGGAGCTGTTTTTT. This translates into CASSTSVNTGELFF.

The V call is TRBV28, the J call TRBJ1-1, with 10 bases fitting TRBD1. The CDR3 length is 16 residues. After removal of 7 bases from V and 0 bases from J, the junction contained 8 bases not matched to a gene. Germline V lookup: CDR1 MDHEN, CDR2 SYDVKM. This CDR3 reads CASNRDRGHMNTEAFF. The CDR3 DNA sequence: TGTGCCAGCAACCGGGACAGGGGACACATGAACACTGAAGCTTTCTTT. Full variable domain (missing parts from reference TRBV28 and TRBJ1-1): DVKVTQSSRYLVKRTGEKVFLECVQDMDHENMFWYRQDPGLGLRLIYFSYDVKMKEKGDIPEGYSVSREKKERFSLILESASTNQTSMYLCASNRDRGHMNTEAFFGQGTRLTVV.

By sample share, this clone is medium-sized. The CDR3 DNA reads TGTGCCAGCAGCGTCTCTCACGACGGGACAGATACGCAGTATTTT. Its translation: CASSVSHDGTDTQYF. This chain links TRBV9 with TRBJ2-3; D remains ambiguous. This CDR3 is built from 15 residues. The germline V and J ends were trimmed by 2 bases and 3 bases, with 13 bases remaining between them. The germline V gene has CDR1 SGDLS and CDR2 YYNGEE.

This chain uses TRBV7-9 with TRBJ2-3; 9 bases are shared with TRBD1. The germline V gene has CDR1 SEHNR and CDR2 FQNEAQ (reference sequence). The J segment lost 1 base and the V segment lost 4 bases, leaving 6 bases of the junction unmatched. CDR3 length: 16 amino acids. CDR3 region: CASSSNRGRGTDTQYF. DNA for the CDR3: TGTGCCAGCAGCTCAAACAGGGGGCGCGGCACAGATACGCAGTATTTT.